This T cell receptor beta chain derives from a study of sequential checkpoint blockade in melanoma. CDR1 ENHRY and CDR2 SYGVKD come from the germline V gene. Trimming pared 0 bases from V and 5 bases from J, leaving 16 bases between. This CDR3 is 17 amino acids long. The treatment denotes: randomized to nivolumab then ipilimumab (arm A) or the reverse (arm B). The repertoire was sequenced with immunoSEQ multiplex PCR; TCRdb's copy has only in-frame clones and lacks some. Of tens of thousands of clones in the sample, roughly 85% were seen once. The TCR sequence derives from a human donor with melanoma. This chain joins TRBV10-3 and TRBJ1-4; TRBD1 might be the D (6 bases). Sample: CD8+ T cells sorted from blood (inferred from file names), taken from a patient given nivolumab and ipilimumab in sequence. The DNA for the CDR3 is TGTGCCATCAGTGAGTCGAGTCTGGGGACAAGAAATGAAAAACTGTTTTTT. Translation: CAISESSLGTRNEKLFF.